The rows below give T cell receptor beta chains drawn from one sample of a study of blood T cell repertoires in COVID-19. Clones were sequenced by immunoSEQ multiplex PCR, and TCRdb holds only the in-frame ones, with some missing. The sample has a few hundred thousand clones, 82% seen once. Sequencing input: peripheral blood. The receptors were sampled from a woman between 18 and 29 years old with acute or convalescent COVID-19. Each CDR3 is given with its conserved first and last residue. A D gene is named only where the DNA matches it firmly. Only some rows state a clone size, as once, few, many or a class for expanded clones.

TGTGCCAGTAGTATAGACCCCAACAGAGAGAGCGGGGAGCTGTTTTTT	CASSIDPNRESGELFF	NA	NA	TRBV19	TRBJ2-2
TGCAGTGCTAGTGGTCCGGGACTAGCTTCGTTCTTC	CSASGPGLASFF	NA	TRBD2	TRBV20-1	TRBJ2-1
TGTGCCAGCAGCCCGCGAGCGGTTGGCACCGGGGAGCTGTTTTTT	CASSPRAVGTGELFF	NA	NA	TRBV5-6	TRBJ2-2
TGTGCCAGCACGAGCCAGGGTATGGTTAACCAGCCCCAGCATTTT	CASTSQGMVNQPQHF	NA	NA	TRBV6-5	TRBJ1-5
TGTGCCAGCAAGACTAGCGGGACAGATACGCAGTATTTT	CASKTSGTDTQYF	NA	TRBD2	TRBV3-1/TRBV3-2	TRBJ2-3
TGTGCCAGCAGCTTAGACCAGCGCTACACCGGGGAGCTGTTTTTT	CASSLDQRYTGELFF	NA	NA	TRBV7-6	TRBJ2-2
TGCAGCGTTGAGAGGCAGGGCGCTAACGAGCAGTACTTC	CSVERQGANEQYF	NA	NA	TRBV29-1	TRBJ2-7
TGTGCCAGCTGGGGACAGGGGAACACTGAAGCTTTCTTT	CASWGQGNTEAFF	NA	TRBD1	TRBV18	TRBJ1-1
TGTGCCAGCAGTTCACTGGGACAGGGGGCCAATCAGCCCCAGCATTTT	CASSSLGQGANQPQHF	NA	TRBD1	TRBV27	TRBJ1-5
TGCGCCAGCAGCCTTTACAATGAGCAGTTCTTC	CASSLYNEQFF	NA	NA	TRBV5-1	TRBJ2-1
TGTGCCAGCAGTTACGGACTAGCGAACACCGGGGAGCTGTTTTTT	CASSYGLANTGELFF	NA	TRBD2	TRBV6-6	TRBJ2-2
TGTGCCAGTAGCCCGACGGGGATTAGGGCCTACGAGCAGTACTTC	CASSPTGIRAYEQYF	NA	NA	TRBV19	TRBJ2-7
TGCAGCGCCCCGGGACAGAGCACAGATACGCAGTATTTT	CSAPGQSTDTQYF	NA	TRBD1	TRBV29-1	TRBJ2-3
TGTGCCAGCAGCTTAGTCGGGGGGCTGACAGATACGCAGTATTTT	CASSLVGGLTDTQYF	few	NA	TRBV7-8	TRBJ2-3
TGTGCCAGCAGCTCTAGTGCCAAGATGGTAGCGGGAGGGCCTGGCACAGATACGCAGTATTTT	CASSSSAKMVAGGPGTDTQYF	NA	TRBD2	TRBV27	TRBJ2-3
TGTGCCAGCAGTGGAGGGACAGGGGAAACAGATACGCAGTATTTT	CASSGGTGETDTQYF	NA	TRBD1	TRBV6-2/TRBV6-3	TRBJ2-3
TGTGCCAGCAGCCAAGGCGGGGTCGCCTACAATGAGCAGTTCTTC	CASSQGGVAYNEQFF	few	NA	TRBV3-1/TRBV3-2	TRBJ2-1
TGTGCCAGCAGCTGGGGACAGATAAACACAGATACGCAGTATTTT	CASSWGQINTDTQYF	NA	TRBD1	TRBV5-5	TRBJ2-3
TGTGCCAGCAGTGAAGGCGGGAGCATGGGAGTTGAGCAGTTCTTC	CASSEGGSMGVEQFF	NA	TRBD2	TRBV2	TRBJ2-1
TGTGCCAGCAGCCCTAGTGCTGGAAACACCATATATTTT	CASSPSAGNTIYF	NA	NA	TRBV5-6	TRBJ1-3
TGTGCCAGCAGCCCAGCCACGACAGGGCGGGACTATGGCTACACCTTC	CASSPATTGRDYGYTF	NA	TRBD1	TRBV7-8	TRBJ1-2
TGTGCCAGCAGTTACAAGGCCGGGAGTGGTAAGGATACGCAGTATTTT	CASSYKAGSGKDTQYF	NA	NA	TRBV6-5	TRBJ2-3
TGTGCCACCAGTGACCGCAGCGGGATTCCCTACAATGAGCAGTTCTTC	CATSDRSGIPYNEQFF	NA	TRBD2	TRBV24-1	TRBJ2-1
TGTGCCAGTAGTATTCGGGTTGACACTGAAGCTTTCTTT	CASSIRVDTEAFF	NA	NA	TRBV19	TRBJ1-1
TGTGCCAGCAGTTACTCTCAGGGATGGCACAATGAGCAGTTCTTC	CASSYSQGWHNEQFF	NA	NA	TRBV6-5	TRBJ2-1
TGCGCCAGCAGGACAGAGACTAGCGGGAGGTCCGGCACAGATACGCAGTATTTT	CASRTETSGRSGTDTQYF	NA	TRBD2	TRBV4-1	TRBJ2-3
TGTGCCAGCAGCTTTGGTGGCAGTCCTAACTATGGCTACACCTTC	CASSFGGSPNYGYTF	NA	NA	TRBV5-5	TRBJ1-2
TGTGCCTGGGGTAAGGGGTCCTACGAGCAGTACTTC	CAWGKGSYEQYF	NA	NA	TRBV30	TRBJ2-7
TGTGCCTGGAGTAGTGGACAGGGAGGCAATGAGCAGTTCTTC	CAWSSGQGGNEQFF	NA	TRBD1	TRBV30	TRBJ2-1
TGTGCCAGCAGCCCCTCCACGGGATACGATACGCAGTATTTT	CASSPSTGYDTQYF	NA	NA	TRBV6-5	TRBJ2-3
TGTGCCAGCAGCCGGACGGGACTAGGGGCCTACGAGCAGTACTTC	CASSRTGLGAYEQYF	NA	TRBD2	TRBV28	TRBJ2-7
TGCGCCAGCAGGGGACAGACTGGAAACACCATATATTTT	CASRGQTGNTIYF	NA	TRBD1	TRBV5-1	TRBJ1-3
TGTGCCAGCAGCTCGAAGCAGGGGAATAATTCACCCCTCCACTTT	CASSSKQGNNSPLHF	NA	NA	TRBV7-9	TRBJ1-6
TGTGCCAGGGCGGACTCTGGAAACACCATATATTTT	CARADSGNTIYF	NA	NA	TRBV7-9	TRBJ1-3
TGTGCCAGCAGCCGAGGGACTAGCGGGAGGGCCAACAATGAGCAGTTCTTC	CASSRGTSGRANNEQFF	few	TRBD2	TRBV6-6	TRBJ2-1
TGTGCCATCAGTGATGCTTCAGGAAATCAGCCCCAGCATTTT	CAISDASGNQPQHF	NA	NA	TRBV10-3	TRBJ1-5
TGTGCCAGCAGCGTAGGGGTCGGGAGTATGGATACGCAGTATTTT	CASSVGVGSMDTQYF	NA	NA	TRBV9	TRBJ2-3
TGTGCCAGCAGGTATCAAGAGACCCAGTACTTC	CASRYQETQYF	NA	NA	TRBV6-5	TRBJ2-5
TGCAGCGTTGATGACAGTTCAAGTTCCTACGAGCAGTACTTC	CSVDDSSSSYEQYF	few	NA	TRBV29-1	TRBJ2-7
TGTGCCAGCAGTTACGGTCCAGGGGTGCGGGATGGCTACACCTTC	CASSYGPGVRDGYTF	NA	NA	TRBV6-5	TRBJ1-2
TGCGCCAGCAGCTCACCTTGGACAGGGCTCACCGGGGAGCTGTTTTTT	CASSSPWTGLTGELFF	NA	TRBD1	TRBV5-1	TRBJ2-2
TGTGCCAGCAGATTGGGCGCGGGAGATTCCGGGGAGCTGTTTTTT	CASRLGAGDSGELFF	NA	TRBD2	TRBV2	TRBJ2-2